This record looks at one T cell receptor beta chain sequence and its context. The data stem from a study of T cells in tumors after PD-1 blockade. V lost 3 bases to trimming and J lost 0 bases, with 11 bases between them. CDR3 length: 15 amino acids. Germline-derived CDR1 and CDR2 are ENHRY and SYGVKD. Sequenced by immunoSEQ multiplex PCR; TCRdb stores in-frame clones only, minus some. Of about 63,000 clones in the sample, approximately 79% were seen once. This TCR derives from a human donor with basal cell carcinoma. This sample comprised PBMCs, obtained after anti-PD-1 treatment. The rearrangement joins TRBV10-3 to TRBJ1-2; D gene ambiguous. The CDR3 DNA is TGTGCCATCAGTGATCCAGCTGAAGCTAACTATGGCTACACCTTC. Translation gives CAISDPAEANYGYTF.